This entry lists 19 T cell receptor beta chains sequenced from one sample in a study of beta chain features in type 1 diabetes. Every isolated RNA sample was fully reverse transcribed, so sequencing captured expressed TCRB transcripts. TCRdb's table, derived via immunoSEQ multiplex PCR, lists solely in-frame clones and lacks some. This table holds around 430,000 clones, about 30% found once. The sequencing sample was made of naive CD4+ T cells from blood. The receptor set was obtained from a man between 18 and 35 years old in good health.

The chain links TRBV7-2 to TRBJ1-5; D gene ambiguous. The CDR3 spans 13 residues. The germline V and J ends were trimmed by 1 base and 5 bases, with 6 bases remaining between them. The V gene's germline CDR1 is SGHTA and CDR2 FQGNSA. The CDR3 loop reads CASSLGSYQPQHF. CDR3 DNA sequence: TGTGCCAGCAGCTTAGGTTCTTATCAGCCCCAGCATTTT.

This clone was counted only a few times. The chain is built from TRBV30 and TRBJ2-6; the D gene is possibly TRBD2 (6 bases). V lost 1 base, J lost 2 bases, and 12 bases lay in between. From germline, CDR1 is GTSNPN and CDR2 SVGIG (reference sequence). There are 16 residues in the CDR3. CDR3 residues: CAWSAFTSPGANVLTF. The CDR3 DNA sequence: TGTGCCTGGAGTGCATTCACTAGCCCTGGGGCCAACGTCCTGACTTTC.

This clone was recorded once. The chain combines TRBV5-1 with TRBJ2-2; weak D call: TRBD1 (6 bases). The CDR3 runs 15 residues. V was cut by 4 bases and J by 1 base, with 11 bases left in between. Germline V gene data show CDR1 as SGHRS and CDR2 as YFSETQ. CDR3 protein: CASSLRQENTGELFF. The CDR3 DNA sequence: TGCGCCAGCAGCCTTCGACAGGAGAACACCGGGGAGCTGTTTTTT. Filled out from reference TRBV5-1 and TRBJ2-2, the complete variable domain reads KAGVTQTPRYLIKTRGQQVTLSCSPISGHRSVSWYQQTPGQGLQFLFEYFSETQRNKGNFPGRFSGRQFSNSRSEMNVSTLELGDSALYLCASSLRQENTGELFFGEGSRLTVL.

This clone has only a few counts. J is TRBJ1-2 and V is TRBV30; no firm D call. CDR3 length: 13 amino acids. Germline V gene sequence: CDR1 GTSNPN, CDR2 SVGIG (reference sequence). Trimming removed 2 bases at V and 0 bases at J, with 7 bases between. CDR3 coding DNA: TGTGCCTGGAGTAAGGTTACTAACTATGGCTACACCTTC. This encodes CAWSKVTNYGYTF.

The CDR3: CASSELVYEQYF. CDR3 coding DNA: TGTGCCAGCAGTGAACTAGTGTACGAGCAGTACTTC. The V and J genes are TRBV6-1 and TRBJ2-7, with unresolved D. The germline V gene encodes CDR1 MNHNS and CDR2 SASEGT. This CDR3 is 12 amino acids long. V was cut by 2 bases and J by 4 bases, with 6 bases left in between.

The CDR3 is CASSGARVIGGELFF. DNA for the CDR3: TGTGCCAGCAGTGGGGCGCGGGTAATTGGCGGGGAGCTGTTTTTT. The rearrangement uses TRBV25-1 and TRBJ2-2, with a possible D match to TRBD2 (5 bases). Germline V gene sequence: CDR1 MGHDK, CDR2 SYGVNS. V was shortened by 4 bases and J by 7 bases, with 16 bases between the two germline ends. The CDR3 contains 15 residues.

This chain connects TRBV7-6 to TRBJ1-4, with 10 positions matching TRBD1. This CDR3 comprises 16 residues. Germline V gene data show CDR1 as SGHVS and CDR2 as FNYEAQ. The V segment lost 5 bases and the J segment 6 bases; nucleotides outside the gene matches: 9. The CDR3 loop reads CASSPDRTGGYEKLFF. The DNA for the CDR3 is TGTGCCAGCAGCCCCGACCGGACAGGGGGATATGAAAAACTGTTTTTT. Combining the CDR3 with reference TRBV7-6 and TRBJ1-4 gives the whole variable domain GAGVSQSPRYKVTKRGQDVALRCDPISGHVSLYWYRQALGQGPEFLTYFNYEAQQDKSGLPNDRFSAERPEGSISTLTIQRTEQRDSAMYRCASSPDRTGGYEKLFFGSGTQLSVL.

J is TRBJ2-1 and V is TRBV15, with 7 bases matching TRBD2. Trimming took 2 bases from V and 13 from J; bases not matched to a gene: 5. Germline V gene lookup returns CDR1 LNHNV and CDR2 YYDKDF (reference sequence). The CDR3 runs to 12 residues. The CDR3 protein is CATSRRGGSQFF. CDR3 bases: TGTGCCACCAGCAGAAGGGGCGGGAGTCAGTTCTTC.

This clone occurred a few times. V usage is TRBV7-9 and J usage is TRBJ2-3, with TRBD2 matching over 7 bases. The J segment lost 4 bases and the V segment lost 2 bases, leaving 3 bases of the junction unmatched. The CDR3 contains 14 residues. CDR1 and CDR2 from the germline V gene are SEHNR and FQNEAQ (reference sequence). The CDR3: CASSLIGRPDTQYF. The CDR3 nucleotides are TGTGCCAGCAGCTTAATCGGGAGGCCAGATACGCAGTATTTT.

The genes are TRBV4-1 and TRBJ2-5; the D gene could be TRBD1 or TRBD2 (5 bases each). The V end was cut by 4 bases, the J end by 4 bases, with 10 bases between. Per germline, CDR1 MGHRA and CDR2 YSYEKL. The CDR3 is 13 amino acids. DNA of the CDR3: TGCGCCAGCAGCCGACTAAGGGGAGAGACCCAGTACTTC. Its translation is CASSRLRGETQYF.

This clone was counted a few times. CDR3 in amino acids: CAWSVGRQPQHF. CDR3 nucleotide sequence: TGTGCCTGGAGTGTGGGTCGGCAGCCCCAGCATTTT. The gene calls are TRBV30 and TRBJ1-5; no clear D. V lost 0 bases and J 7 bases, leaving 7 bases between the germline ends. The CDR3 is 12 amino acids. Germline-derived CDR1 and CDR2 are GTSNPN and SVGIG (reference sequence).

V gene TRBV7-9 combines with J gene TRBJ2-5, with a weak D call TRBD1 (5 bases). The V gene lost 0 bases and the J gene lost 1 base, with 6 bases spanning the gap. The CDR3 consists of 14 residues. The germline V gene encodes CDR1 SEHNR and CDR2 FQNEAQ (reference sequence). The CDR3 region is CASSLAQGQETQYF. CDR3 bases: TGTGCCAGCAGCTTAGCGCAGGGCCAAGAGACCCAGTACTTC.

This sequence joins TRBV7-9 and TRBJ2-5, with D perhaps assigned TRBD1 or TRBD2 (5 bases each). V lost 5 bases and J 5 bases, leaving 21 bases between the germline ends. CDR1 SEHNR and CDR2 FQNEAQ come from the germline V gene (reference sequence). The CDR3 has 16 residues. CDR3 in DNA: TGTGCCAGCAGCCTTAGACAGCTTCTCTGGGGGGAGACCCAGTACTTC. Residues: CASSLRQLLWGETQYF.

In DNA, the CDR3 is TGTGCCAGCAGTGAAGCTATCACTGAAGCTTTCTTT. Residues: CASSEAITEAFF. The chain employs TRBV6-1 and TRBJ1-1; D remains ambiguous. This CDR3 has 12 amino acids. V gave up 0 bases and J gave up 4 bases, with 3 bases separating them. Per the germline V gene, CDR1 is MNHNS and CDR2 is SASEGT.

This chain links TRBV5-1 with TRBJ2-3; D tentatively reads TRBD1 or TRBD2 (5 bases each). The length of the CDR3 is 13 residues. Germline V CDR1 and CDR2: SGHRS, YFSETQ. Deletions cut 3 bases from V and 1 base from J, with 6 bases between. This chain's CDR3 is CASSWDGTDTQYF. CDR3 bases: TGCGCCAGCAGCTGGGACGGCACAGATACGCAGTATTTT.

This clone has more than one count but fewer than ten. V gene TRBV5-4 combines with J gene TRBJ2-5, with 10 bases aligning to TRBD2. V lost 4 bases and J lost 3; bases outside the gene matches: 6. CDR3 length equals 15 residues. Germline V gene lookup returns CDR1 SGHNT and CDR2 YYREEE (reference sequence). This CDR3 reads CASSPTGTSEETQYF. CDR3 coding DNA: TGTGCCAGCAGCCCTACCGGGACTAGCGAAGAGACCCAGTACTTC.

The V and J genes are TRBV7-2 and TRBJ2-5; D remains unclear. Trimming took off 2 bases at V and 1 base at J, with 11 bases between the two ends. The CDR3 has 15 residues. Germline V gives CDR1 SGHTA, CDR2 FQGNSA. CDR3 region: CASSLSGTRQETQYF. The CDR3 bases are TGTGCCAGCAGCTTATCTGGCACTCGCCAAGAGACCCAGTACTTC.

CDR3 region: CASSFVGEAYNEQFF. Here the CDR3 DNA reads TGTGCCAGCAGCTTCGTGGGGGAAGCCTACAATGAGCAGTTCTTC. The chain couples TRBV7-9 to TRBJ2-1, with D possibly called TRBD1 or TRBD2 (5 bases each). Trimming cost V 3 bases and J 2 bases, with 11 bases left between them. This CDR3 is built from 15 residues. The germline V gene has CDR1 SEHNR and CDR2 FQNEAQ (reference sequence).

V and J are TRBV28 and TRBJ2-1, with D perhaps matching TRBD2 (6 bases). Trimming shortened V by 7 bases and J by 4 bases, and 14 bases separated the two germline ends. The germline CDR1 and CDR2 sequences are MDHEN and SYDVKM. The CDR3 is 14 residues long. CDR3 nucleotide sequence: TGTGCCAGCACCCCGGGAGTTCCTTACAATGAGCAGTTCTTC. Translation gives CASTPGVPYNEQFF.